This T cell receptor (beta chain) was sequenced for a study of blood T cells in healthy people across ages. General study findings and limits: It was not known whether donors were CMV positive (a possible confounder of expanded clonotype changes). Diversity estimates from one million T cells were considered underestimates.

On this clonotype itself: Its antigen is unidentified.

A sample-barcoded 5' primer and a J-beta primer mix were used in a second PCR of about 6 to 11 cycles. TCRdb recomputed calls from the 5' RACE reads with MiXCR, one row per CDR3 protein. The sample shows about 770,000 distinct CDR3 sequences, roughly 44% of them seen only once. Germline CDR1 SGHTA, CDR2 FQGNSA. CDR3 size: 15 residues. V was clipped by 5 bases and J by 2 bases, with 14 bases between them. Each donor had around 10 milliliters of peripheral blood drawn. The sequence was obtained from a man in his sixties in good health. The chain carries TRBV7-2 and TRBJ2-3; tentatively, D is TRBD1 (6 bases). The sample comprised blood. The CDR3: CASSPWDILTDTQYF. As DNA, the CDR3 is TGTGCCAGCAGCCCTTGGGACATCCTCACAGATACGCAGTATTTT.